This is a list of T cell receptor beta chains from one sample in a study of cytomegalovirus exposure and HLA in healthy donors. Some clones are missing from TCRdb's copy, which holds only in-frame ones; the method was immunoSEQ multiplex PCR. The data contain around 160,000 clones, 80% of them singletons. Sequenced input: PBMCs. These receptors all come from a human donor in good health. The CDR3 runs from the conserved cysteine through the conserved F or W. A D gene is named only where the DNA matches it firmly. Size tells how often a clone was seen (once, few, many) or the class of an expanded clone, and some rows leave it out.

CDR3,DNA,D,J,V,size
CASSDSRGLNSPLHF,TGTGCCAGCAGTGATTCCAGGGGGCTGAACTCACCCCTCCACTTT,TRBD1,TRBJ1-6,TRBV6-1,NA
CASSLAGVTGELFF,TGTGCCAGCAGTCTAGCGGGGGTCACCGGGGAGCTGTTTTTT,TRBD2,TRBJ2-2,TRBV6-6,NA
CASGVGGAQFGTEAFF,TGTGCCAGCGGAGTTGGGGGCGCGCAGTTCGGCACTGAAGCTTTCTTT,NA,TRBJ1-1,TRBV9,NA
CASSLDSMNTEAFF,TGTGCCAGCAGCTTGGACAGCATGAACACTGAAGCTTTCTTT,NA,TRBJ1-1,TRBV7-9,many
CASSLDREAFF,TGTGCCAGCAGCTTGGACAGGGAAGCTTTCTTT,NA,TRBJ1-1,TRBV5-4,NA
CASSIQAGGFYNEQFF,TGCGCCAGCAGCATACAAGCCGGGGGGTTTTACAATGAGCAGTTCTTC,TRBD2,TRBJ2-1,TRBV4-3,NA
CSVEDRRGVSLLAFF,TGCAGCGTTGAAGATCGTAGGGGCGTTTCACTCTTAGCTTTCTTT,NA,TRBJ1-1,TRBV29-1,NA
CASSQDRGGGNTIYF,TGTGCCAGCAGCCAAGACCGGGGTGGAGGAAACACCATATATTTT,NA,TRBJ1-3,TRBV14,NA
CASSLSTLANEQFF,TGTGCCAGCAGCTTATCGACTCTAGCCAATGAGCAGTTCTTC,NA,TRBJ2-1,TRBV7-9,NA
CASSLQGGHSSYNSPLHF,TGTGCCAGCAGCTTACAGGGTGGACACAGCTCCTATAATTCACCCCTCCACTTT,NA,TRBJ1-6,TRBV7-2,NA
CASSKGLAGGQEQYF,TGTGCCAGCAGCAAAGGTTTAGCGGGGGGGCAAGAGCAGTACTTC,NA,TRBJ2-7,TRBV21-1,NA
CASSSTGERYLDTEAFF,TGTGCCAGCAGCTCTACAGGGGAACGGTACTTGGACACTGAAGCTTTCTTT,TRBD1,TRBJ1-1,TRBV7-8,NA
CASSYWASGTDTQYF,TGTGCCAGTAGTTACTGGGCCTCGGGCACAGATACGCAGTATTTT,NA,TRBJ2-3,TRBV19,NA
CASSNRLAGGNRELFF,TGTGCCAGCAGCAACCGACTAGCGGGGGGAAATCGGGAGCTGTTTTTT,TRBD2,TRBJ2-2,TRBV7-2,NA
CASSDSSRGGTGELFF,TGTGCCAGCAGTGACTCGAGTAGGGGAGGCACCGGGGAGCTGTTTTTT,NA,TRBJ2-2,TRBV6-4,NA
CASSFGGKGGYTF,TGTGCCAGCAGCTTCGGGGGGAAGGGAGGCTACACCTTC,NA,TRBJ1-2,TRBV7-9,NA
CASSLGGRGRYNSPLHF,TGTGCCAGCAGCTTAGGTGGCAGGGGACGTTATAATTCACCCCTCCACTTT,NA,TRBJ1-6,TRBV11-1,NA
CASTQGWGQAQPQHF,TGTGCCAGCACCCAGGGATGGGGACAGGCTCAGCCCCAGCATTTT,TRBD1,TRBJ1-5,TRBV6-6,NA
CASSLAGRGTDTQYF,TGTGCCAGCAGCTTAGCCGGTCGGGGGACAGATACGCAGTATTTT,NA,TRBJ2-3,TRBV7-2,NA
CSAGQGTDTQYF,TGCAGCGCCGGACAGGGCACAGATACGCAGTATTTT,TRBD1,TRBJ2-3,TRBV29-1,few
CASSETGATNEKLFF,TGTGCCAGCAGTGAGACAGGGGCAACTAATGAAAAACTGTTTTTT,TRBD1,TRBJ1-4,TRBV2,once
CASSSDRENQPQHF,TGTGCCAGCAGCTCCGACAGGGAAAATCAGCCCCAGCATTTT,TRBD1,TRBJ1-5,TRBV5-6,few
CASSFGVSAGVDGYTF,TGTGCCAGCAGCTTTGGGGTATCCGCCGGGGTTGATGGCTACACCTTC,NA,TRBJ1-2,TRBV7-6,NA
CASKFSGEETQYF,TGTGCCAGCAAATTCAGCGGGGAAGAGACCCAGTACTTC,TRBD2,TRBJ2-5,TRBV6-5,NA
CASRSGVDTQYF,TGTGCCAGCAGGTCAGGGGTGGATACGCAGTATTTT,NA,TRBJ2-3,TRBV5-4,once
CASSSSGQGGFYEQYF,TGCGCCAGCAGCTCCTCTGGACAGGGGGGATTTTACGAGCAGTACTTC,TRBD1,TRBJ2-7,TRBV5-1,NA
CASSPPGLSDYTF,TGTGCCAGCTCACCCCCGGGTCTCTCCGACTACACCTTC,NA,TRBJ1-2,TRBV18,NA
CASSQGGASTDTQYF,TGTGCCAGCAGCCAAGGGGGGGCGAGCACAGATACGCAGTATTTT,NA,TRBJ2-3,TRBV9,few
CASGLVLTELAGVTPDTQYF,TGTGCTAGTGGTTTGGTACTAACCGAGCTAGCGGGTGTCACTCCAGATACGCAGTATTTT,TRBD2,TRBJ2-3,TRBV12-5,NA